Listed below are T cell receptor beta chains from one sample, sequenced in a study of human T cells and chemical hapten exposure. TCRdb called the RACE reads again in MiXCR, with one record for every CDR3 protein. This table holds about 380,000 distinct CDR3 sequences, more than 4.5% found once. Here the sequenced sample was whole blood, taken in connection with sensitization to the hapten diphenylcyclopropenone (DPC). The source of these receptors is a woman in her 50s with alopecia areata. Some clones in this sample may be carry-over from other donors' samples. The CDR3 runs from the conserved cysteine through the conserved F or W. The D gene is left open where the match is weak. Not all rows give a size; the values are once, few, many and, for expanded clones, a class.

V,size,D,J,DNA,CDR3
TRBV18,-,TRBD2,TRBJ2-7,TGTGCCAGCTCGTCAGCTAGCGGGGCTAGCTCCTACGAGCAGTACTTC,CASSSASGASSYEQYF
TRBV6-2/TRBV6-3,many,TRBD2,TRBJ2-1,TGTGCCAGCAGTTTTGGGACCAGTTTGGGCGGGAGGAATGAGCAGTTCTTC,CASSFGTSLGGRNEQFF
TRBV6-2/TRBV6-3,many,TRBD2,TRBJ2-1,TGTGCCAGCAGTTTCTTCCGGACTAGCGGGTTTTCCGACAATGAGCAGTTCTTC,CASSFFRTSGFSDNEQFF
TRBV12-3/TRBV12-4,many,-,TRBJ2-7,TGTGCCAGCACCGCCGGTGGAAGCTCCTACGAGCAGTACTTC,CASTAGGSSYEQYF
TRBV5-1,many,-,TRBJ2-5,TGCGCCAGCAGCTGGACGGGGAAACAAGAGACCCAGTACTTC,CASSWTGKQETQYF
TRBV20-1,many,-,TRBJ1-1,TGCAGCGCGGATGGGGGGGCGCTCACTGAAGCTTTCTTT,CSADGGALTEAFF
TRBV6-2/TRBV6-3,many,TRBD2,TRBJ2-7,TGTGCCAGCAGTTACTCGGAACTAGCGGGAGGGCCGGGCGAGCAGTACTTC,CASSYSELAGGPGEQYF
TRBV18,many,TRBD1,TRBJ2-1,TGTGCCAGCTCACCGGTCCCCCAGGGGGTTTCCTACAATGAGCAGTTCTTC,CASSPVPQGVSYNEQFF
TRBV20-1,many,-,TRBJ2-7,TGCAGTGCGAGAGTCACGGTCCGGGACGAGCAGTACTTC,CSARVTVRDEQYF
TRBV7-2,-,-,TRBJ1-4,TGTGCCAGCAGCTTGGGGGGACATATTGGTGAAAAACTGTTTTTT,CASSLGGHIGEKLFF
TRBV28,few,TRBD1,TRBJ2-7,TGTGCCAGCAGTTTACGGACAGGGGGGAACTCTCCCTACGAGCAGTACTTC,CASSLRTGGNSPYEQYF
TRBV14,many,TRBD1,TRBJ1-6,TGTGCCAGCAGCCAATGGGGACAGGCGGCTTCACCCCTCCACTTT,CASSQWGQAASPLHF
TRBV12-5,many,-,TRBJ2-2,TGTGCTAGTGGTCTCGCCATAGGGGTCGGAGCCGGGGAGCTGTTTTTT,CASGLAIGVGAGELFF
TRBV29-1,many,-,TRBJ2-1,TGCAGCGTTATACAGGGCCTTTACAATGAGCAGTTCTTC,CSVIQGLYNEQFF
TRBV27,few,-,TRBJ2-6,TGTGCCAGCAGTTTAAAGCCTCTCCCCGGCTCTGGGGCCAACGTCCTGACTTTC,CASSLKPLPGSGANVLTF
TRBV11-2,few,-,TRBJ2-7,TGTGCCAGCAGCCCCCCCCTCTCCGAGCAGTACTTC,CASSPPLSEQYF
TRBV4-1,few,-,TRBJ1-1,TGCGCCAGCACCCTCAGGGGTGTGGTGGGCGAGAACACTGAAGCTTTCTTT,CASTLRGVVGENTEAFF
TRBV9,few,-,TRBJ1-2,TGTGCCAGCAGCGTAGCTGTAACAGACTATGGCTACACCTTC,CASSVAVTDYGYTF
TRBV27,many,-,TRBJ2-3,TGTGCCAGCAGTCTCAGCGCAGATACGCAGTATTTT,CASSLSADTQYF
TRBV6-6,few,-,TRBJ2-1,TGTGCCAGCAGTTACCCAGTTTCACTAGAACCACCCAGGGAGTTCTTC,CASSYPVSLEPPREFF
TRBV7-2,few,-,TRBJ1-2,TGTGCCAGCAGCTTTATAGGGGGGCCGTTTTATGGCTACACCTTC,CASSFIGGPFYGYTF
TRBV5-1,many,TRBD1,TRBJ2-7,TGCGCCAGCTCCTTGAGCGGACAGGGTTTGGAGCAGTACTTC,CASSLSGQGLEQYF
TRBV4-1,-,-,TRBJ2-7,TGCGCCAGCAGCCAAGCGGTCGCGGCGGGTTTTTACGAGCAGTACTTC,CASSQAVAAGFYEQYF
TRBV5-6,many,-,TRBJ2-3,TGTGCCAGCAGCTCACTTCTGGATACGCAGTATTTT,CASSSLLDTQYF
TRBV28,many,TRBD1,TRBJ2-1,TGTGCCAGCAGTTTCTCGACAGGGCCCTCCTACAATGAGCAGTTCTTC,CASSFSTGPSYNEQFF
TRBV12-3/TRBV12-4,many,TRBD1,TRBJ2-3,TGTGCCAGCAGTAGTGACAGGGTGGGCACAGATACGCAGTATTTT,CASSSDRVGTDTQYF
TRBV20-1,few,TRBD1,TRBJ2-7,TGCAGTGTTGGGACAGGGCCCACCTACGAGCAGTACTTC,CSVGTGPTYEQYF